This TCR beta chain was captured by sequencing in a study of T cell responses to AZD1222 COVID-19 vaccine. Whole-study findings and limits: The breadth and depth of Spike-specific TCRs increased once two AZD1222 doses had been given. Clonal diversity was possibly underestimated, and white British individuals and females predominated among donors. Repertoires were sampled only after the peak T cell response.

Produced via immunoSEQ multiplex PCR; TCRdb's table is partial and in-frame only. The table shows some 120,000 clones, with roughly 85% occurring only once. A remark on this clone: Antigen: not known.

The CDR3 runs to 16 residues. V lost 5 bases to trimming and J lost 0 bases; unmatched junction nucleotides: 5. Germline lookup yields CDR1 SGHAT and CDR2 FQNNGV. Here the sequenced sample was peripheral blood, taken on day 0 of AZD1222 vaccination. The V call is TRBV11-2, the J call TRBJ1-4; 8 positions agree with TRBD1. This TCR came from an adult in good health. The CDR3, as DNA: TGTGCCAGCAGCCGACAGGGGAGGGCAACTAATGAAAAACTGTTTTTT. This encodes CASSRQGRATNEKLFF.